The 18 T cell receptor beta chains presented below share a single source sample, sequenced in a study of T-cell reconstitution after alpha-beta-depleted transplantation in children. As it was prepared, the TCRbeta library received unique molecular identifiers. From the PCR reads, TCRdb called clonotypes with MiXCR, one entry per CDR3 protein. The table has 400,000 to 550,000 distinct CDR3 sequences, over 9.5% seen once. The sample here was PBMCs, taken before TCRalphabeta/CD19-depleted stem cell transplant. These receptors were collected from a child aged 2-15 years with inherited bone marrow failure, due to receive a stem cell transplant.

The gene calls are TRBV5-1 and TRBJ2-2; D is possibly TRBD1 or TRBD2 (6 bases each). With 4 bases removed from V and 0 bases from J, the gap between germline ends came to 13 bases. CDR1 SGHRS and CDR2 YFSETQ come from the germline V gene. The CDR3 loop spans 16 amino acids. In nucleotides, the CDR3 is TGCGCCAGCAGCACGGGAGACAGGTCGAACACCGGGGAGCTGTTTTTT. Translating gives CASSTGDRSNTGELFF.

This clonotype was counted at least ten times. The gene calls are TRBV10-3 and TRBJ2-7; the D gene is possibly TRBD1 (5 bases). V lost 0 bases, J lost 4 bases, and 22 bases lay in between. The CDR3 length is 18 residues. Per germline, CDR1 ENHRY and CDR2 SYGVKD. In DNA form, the CDR3 reads TGTGCCATCAGTGAGTCTTCACAAGGGGCGCTTGGACAATACGAGCAGTACTTC. Translation: CAISESSQGALGQYEQYF.

Ten or more counts support this clonotype. The rearrangement uses TRBV5-1 and TRBJ2-7; 11 bases map to TRBD2. The CDR3 is 14 residues long. With 2 bases clipped from V and 6 bases from J, the junction kept 4 bases outside the gene matches. Germline lookup yields CDR1 SGHRS and CDR2 YFSETQ. CDR3 residues: CASSFLAGGFEQYF. As DNA, the CDR3 is TGCGCCAGCAGCTTTCTAGCGGGAGGATTCGAGCAGTACTTC.

There are many counts of this clonotype. This chain joins TRBV27 and TRBJ2-3; no clear D gene. This CDR3 spans 12 amino acids. V lost 2 bases to trimming and J lost 4 bases, with 4 bases between them. CDR1 is MNHEY, CDR2 SMNVEV, per germline (reference sequence). The CDR3 loop is CASSLTPDTQYF. DNA for the CDR3: TGTGCCAGCAGTTTAACCCCAGATACGCAGTATTTT.

This clonotype was seen many times. The V and J genes are TRBV20-1 and TRBJ2-3; the D is unclear. CDR1 and CDR2 from the germline V gene are DFQATT and SNEGSKA (reference sequence). The CDR3 spans 14 residues. V lost 2 bases and J lost 0, with 9 bases in between. In nucleotides, the CDR3 is TGCAGTGCTAGACCAGCTGCTAGCACAGATACGCAGTATTTT. Protein sequence: CSARPAASTDTQYF.

Many counts were recorded for this clonotype. The chain uses TRBV5-1 and TRBJ1-1; D is perhaps TRBD1 (6 bases). The germline V and J ends were trimmed by 4 bases and 5 bases, with 15 bases remaining between them. Per germline, CDR1 SGHRS and CDR2 YFSETQ. The CDR3 covers 14 residues. The CDR3 DNA is TGCGCCAGCAGCCCGCAACAGGGAGGAACTGAAGCTTTCTTT. This sequence encodes CASSPQQGGTEAFF.

The table lists this clonotype with many counts. This sequence joins TRBV29-1 and TRBJ2-7, with D perhaps TRBD2 (6 bases). Germline CDR1 is SQVTM and CDR2 is ANQGSEA. CDR3 length equals 13 residues. With 4 bases removed from V and 3 bases from J, the gap between germline ends came to 13 bases. CDR3 DNA sequence: TGCAGCGTTGGACGGGGGTCGGGCTACGAGCAGTACTTC. Translation gives CSVGRGSGYEQYF.

This clonotype has ten or more counts. This sequence joins TRBV15 and TRBJ1-2; D is perhaps TRBD1 (5 bases). Germline V gene lookup returns CDR1 LNHNV and CDR2 YYDKDF (reference sequence). The CDR3 sequence is 16 residues long. V gave up 1 base and J gave up 3 bases, with 15 bases separating them. CDR3 residues: CATSRVVAGPYYGYTF. CDR3 DNA sequence: TGTGCCACCAGCAGAGTCGTGGCGGGACCATACTATGGCTACACCTTC.

The rearrangement joins TRBV19 to TRBJ2-1, with TRBD1 matching over 9 bases. After removal of 5 bases from V and 2 bases from J, the junction contained 10 bases not matched to a gene. The CDR3 loop spans 17 amino acids. Germline-derived CDR1 and CDR2 are LNHDA and SQIVND (reference sequence). The DNA of the CDR3 is TGTGCCAGTAGTCCCCCTCGACAGGGGGTTGCCTACAATGAGCAGTTCTTC. As protein: CASSPPRQGVAYNEQFF.

This clonotype came up a few times. The J gene is TRBJ2-1, the V gene TRBV11-2; D not resolved. With 6 bases removed from V and 3 bases from J, the gap between germline ends came to 9 bases. Germline-derived CDR1 and CDR2 are SGHAT and FQNNGV. The CDR3 is made up of 13 amino acids. The CDR3 DNA reads as TGTGCCAGCAGTACGCTTAACTACAATGAGCAGTTCTTC. Translation: CASSTLNYNEQFF.

This clonotype was seen more than once but under ten times. The chain couples TRBV7-2 to TRBJ2-3; D not resolved. Germline CDR1 reads SGHTA; CDR2 reads FQGNSA. Trimming took 4 bases from V and 6 from J, leaving 11 bases between them. The CDR3 is made up of 13 amino acids. In DNA form, the CDR3 reads TGTGCCAGCAGCTCCCCCACGATGGATACGCAGTATTTT. It translates to CASSSPTMDTQYF.

This clonotype was found many times. This chain connects TRBV4-3 to TRBJ1-1; the D is unclear. The CDR3 has 14 residues. Germline CDR1 and CDR2: LGHNA and YSLEER. The ends were cut back, 3 bases at V and 1 base at J, with 9 bases in the middle. The CDR3 region has the DNA TGCGCCAGCAGCCATACACAGTCGAACACTGAAGCTTTCTTT. The encoded protein is CASSHTQSNTEAFF.

Ten or more counts support this clonotype. V is TRBV7-9 and J is TRBJ2-3; 8 nucleotides agree with TRBD2. Trimming took 5 bases from V and 6 from J; bases not matched to a gene: 13. The CDR3 contains 16 residues. Germline V gene data show CDR1 as SEHNR and CDR2 as FQNEAQ (reference sequence). Here the CDR3 reads CASSPVEPGGRDTQYF. The CDR3 nucleotides are TGTGCCAGCAGCCCGGTGGAACCGGGAGGGCGCGATACGCAGTATTTT.

This clonotype was seen repeatedly, ten times or more. V gene TRBV9 combines with J gene TRBJ2-2, with D tentatively TRBD2 (6 bases). V was cut by 2 bases and J by 4 bases, with 6 bases left in between. The CDR3 consists of 13 residues. From germline, CDR1 is SGDLS and CDR2 YYNGEE. The CDR3 sequence: CASSVGSTGELFF. In nucleotides, the CDR3 is TGTGCCAGCAGCGTCGGGAGCACCGGGGAGCTGTTTTTT.

DNA of the CDR3: TGTGCCAGCAACCCGGGACTAGCCTACAATGAGCAGTTCTTC. It specifies CASNPGLAYNEQFF. The chain links TRBV5-4 to TRBJ2-1; 8 nucleotides align to TRBD2. This CDR3 comprises 14 residues. From germline, CDR1 is SGHNT and CDR2 YYREEE (reference sequence). Germline trimming cut 6 bases from V and 2 bases from J; bases unmatched to any gene: 4.

This clonotype was recorded at least ten times. This chain joins TRBV4-2 and TRBJ2-2, with 8 bases matching TRBD2. This CDR3 is 14 amino acids long. The germline V gene has CDR1 LGHNA and CDR2 YNFKEQ. With V trimmed by 3 bases and J by 6 bases, 3 bases remained unmatched. The CDR3 loop reads CASSHGLASGELFF. DNA of the CDR3: TGTGCCAGCAGCCACGGACTAGCCTCCGGGGAGCTGTTTTTT.

Many counts were recorded for this clonotype. The chain joins TRBV25-1 to TRBJ1-1, with 8 bases aligning to TRBD1. Germline lookup yields CDR1 MGHDK and CDR2 SYGVNS. The length of the CDR3 is 13 residues. With V trimmed by 3 bases and J by 7 bases, 4 bases remained unmatched. In DNA form, the CDR3 reads TGTGCCAGCAGTGATTCAGGGGGCGATGAAGCTTTCTTT. Residues: CASSDSGGDEAFF. Drawing the rest from reference TRBV25-1 and TRBJ1-1, the complete variable domain is EADIYQTPRYLVIGTGKKITLECSQTMGHDKMYWYQQDPGMELHLIHYSYGVNSTEKGDLSSESTVSRIRTEHFPLTLESARPSHTSQYLCASSDSGGDEAFFGQGTRLTVV.

This clonotype was counted a few times. The chain employs TRBV7-9 and TRBJ2-1; the D gene is possibly TRBD1 (6 bases). Germline CDR1 and CDR2: SEHNR and FQNEAQ (reference sequence). The CDR3 extends over 14 amino acids. Trimming left V 2 bases short and J 8 bases short, with 13 bases between. The CDR3: CASSLSGAAYEQFF. The CDR3 DNA sequence: TGTGCCAGCAGCTTATCAGGGGCAGCGTATGAGCAGTTCTTC. The variable domain in full, with the rest retrieved from reference TRBV7-9 and TRBJ2-1, is DTGVSQNPRHKITKRGQNVTFRCDPISEHNRLYWYRQTLGQGPEFLTYFQNEAQLEKSRLLSDRFSAERPKGSFSTLEIQRTEQGDSAMYLCASSLSGAAYEQFFGPGTRLTVL.